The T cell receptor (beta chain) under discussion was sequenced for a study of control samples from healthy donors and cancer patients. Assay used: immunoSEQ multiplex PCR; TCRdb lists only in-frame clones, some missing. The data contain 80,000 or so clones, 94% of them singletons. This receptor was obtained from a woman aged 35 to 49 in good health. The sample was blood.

The CDR3 reads CASSVGGATNEKLFF. The DNA of the CDR3 is TGTGCCAGCAGCGTAGGAGGGGCAACTAATGAAAAACTGTTTTTT. The chain is built from TRBV9 and TRBJ1-4, with D possibly TRBD1 on 5 matching bases. This CDR3 has 15 residues. Germline V gene lookup returns CDR1 SGDLS and CDR2 YYNGEE. The V gene lost 0 bases and the J gene lost 0 bases, with 6 bases spanning the gap. Variable domain in full (rest from reference TRBV9 and TRBJ1-4): DSGVTQTPKHLITATGQRVTLRCSPRSGDLSVYWYQQSLDQGLQFLIQYYNGEERAKGNILERFSAQQFPDLHSELNLSSLELGDSALYFCASSVGGATNEKLFFGSGTQLSVL.